The 11 T cell receptor beta chains below come from one sample, sequenced in a study of long-term antiretroviral therapy in people with HIV. Version v3.0 of the immunoSEQ assay was performed at survey level. Some clones are missing from TCRdb's copy, which holds only in-frame ones; the method was immunoSEQ multiplex PCR. This sample yields 20,000 to 25,000 clones, of which over 75% are seen a single time; around 6.4% belongs to the top ten. Here the sequenced sample was unsorted PBMCs, taken 0.6 years after starting antiretroviral therapy. The receptors here all came from a man aged 55-75 years with HIV.

The rearrangement uses TRBV6-5 and TRBJ2-7; 10 positions agree with TRBD1. Germline V CDR1 and CDR2: MNHEY, SVGAGI. The J segment lost 5 bases and the V segment lost 5 bases, leaving 9 bases of the junction unmatched. This CDR3 is 15 amino acids long. This CDR3 is CASSPAGQGLNEQYF. DNA for the CDR3: TGTGCCAGCAGTCCAGCGGGACAGGGGTTAAACGAGCAGTACTTC.

In DNA form, the CDR3 reads TGCGCCAGCAGTCAACCCCTACTAACGGGGCTAACCTACAATGAGCAGTTCTTC. This codes for CASSQPLLTGLTYNEQFF. The V call is TRBV23-1, the J call TRBJ2-1; D tentatively fits TRBD1 or TRBD2 (5 bases each). TRBV23-1 is an ORF for which the function is uncertain. The CDR3 is 18 residues long. The V end was cut by 2 bases, the J end by 2 bases, with 19 bases between.

The chain is built from TRBV27 and TRBJ2-5, with D possibly TRBD2 on 6 matching bases. Germline values: CDR1 MNHEY, CDR2 SMNVEV (reference sequence). This CDR3 comprises 16 residues. V was cut by 4 bases and J by 2 bases, with 17 bases left in between. CDR3 sequence (DNA): TGTGCCAGCAGTTCCTCTCTCCTAGCGCGGCAAGAGACCCAGTACTTC. Amino acids: CASSSSLLARQETQYF.

This sequence joins TRBV11-1 and TRBJ1-1; possibly TRBD1 for D (5 bases). This CDR3 is built from 16 residues. Trimming removed 4 bases at V and 3 bases at J, with 18 bases between. The V gene's germline CDR1 is SGHAT and CDR2 FQDESV (reference sequence). The chain's CDR3 is CASSSTGRIGDTEAFF. The CDR3 region has the DNA TGTGCCAGCAGCTCTACAGGAAGGATAGGGGACACTGAAGCTTTCTTT. Looking up the rest from reference TRBV11-1 and TRBJ1-1 gives the full variable domain: EAEVAQSPRYKITEKSQAVAFWCDPISGHATLYWYRQILGQGPELLVQFQDESVVDDSQLPKDRFSAERLKGVDSTLKIQPAELGDSAMYLCASSSTGRIGDTEAFFGQGTRLTVV.

The rearrangement links TRBV7-2 to TRBJ2-2; 7 bases are a match to TRBD1. Germline V CDR1 and CDR2: SGHTA, FQGNSA. Trimming removed 0 bases from V and 4 bases from J; junction bases left unmatched: 11. The CDR3 is made up of 18 amino acids. The CDR3 sequence: CASSLAPAQGVVTGELFF. CDR3 in DNA: TGTGCCAGCAGCTTAGCCCCGGCCCAGGGGGTGGTCACCGGGGAGCTGTTTTTT.

The CDR3, as DNA: TGTGCCAGCAGCTGGACAGGGGGAAACACCATATATTTT. Its translation is CASSWTGGNTIYF. The chain employs TRBV7-9 and TRBJ1-3, with 8 bases matching TRBD1. Per the germline V gene, CDR1 is SEHNR and CDR2 is FQNEAQ (reference sequence). This CDR3 comprises 13 residues. The trim removed 4 bases at V and 4 bases at J, leaving 0 bases unmatched.

The rearrangement links TRBV6-5 to TRBJ1-6; possibly TRBD1 for D (6 bases). Germline V gene data show CDR1 as MNHEY and CDR2 as SVGAGI. The CDR3 runs 14 residues. The V gene lost 6 bases and the J gene lost 6 bases, with 12 bases spanning the gap. In DNA form, the CDR3 reads TGTGCCAGCAGGACGGGACACTTTAATTCACCCCTCCACTTT. Translating it yields CASRTGHFNSPLHF.

This clone was counted only a few times. The chain recombines TRBV5-6 with TRBJ1-2, with 7 bases aligning to TRBD1. CDR1 and CDR2 from the germline V gene are SGHDT and YYEEEE. This CDR3 is built from 13 residues. V lost 4 bases and J lost 10; bases outside the gene matches: 10. CDR3 amino acids: CASSLEGAYHYTF. Here the CDR3 DNA reads TGTGCCAGCAGCCTAGAGGGGGCTTACCACTACACCTTC.

This clone was picked up a small number of times. The rearrangement links TRBV2 to TRBJ2-1; 10 bases map to TRBD2. Germline V gene data show CDR1 as SNHLY and CDR2 as FYNNEI. The CDR3 has 16 residues. The V segment lost 6 bases and the J segment 2 bases; nucleotides outside the gene matches: 7. The chain's CDR3 is CASRDSSGRAYNEQFF. The CDR3 DNA reads as TGTGCCAGCAGGGACTCGAGCGGGAGGGCCTACAATGAGCAGTTCTTC.

V usage is TRBV5-1 and J usage is TRBJ2-3; unclear D gene. This CDR3 has 15 residues. The V gene's germline CDR1 is SGHRS and CDR2 YFSETQ. V lost 0 bases and J lost 1, with 9 bases in between. The CDR3: CASSLGRTRTDTQYF. The CDR3 nucleotides read TGCGCCAGCAGCTTGGGTAGAACACGCACAGATACGCAGTATTTT.

The chain carries TRBV28 and TRBJ2-7; D is unresolved. Trimming stripped 3 bases from V and 7 bases from J, with 7 bases between. The CDR3 spans 11 residues. CDR1 is MDHEN and CDR2 is SYDVKM in the germline V gene. CDR3 in amino acids: CASSLRWEQYF. In nucleotides, the CDR3 is TGTGCCAGCAGTTTGAGGTGGGAGCAGTACTTC.